Each of the 20 T cell receptor beta chains below was sequenced from the same sample in a study of blood T cell repertoires in COVID-19. Clones were sequenced by immunoSEQ multiplex PCR, and TCRdb holds only the in-frame ones, with some missing. The sample includes 150,000 to 180,000 clones, about 80% of them seen just once. Source material: peripheral blood. The source of these receptors is a woman aged 60-70 years with acute or convalescent COVID-19.

The chain carries TRBV6-6 and TRBJ2-2, with TRBD1 identical over 9 bases. In germline, CDR1 is MNHNY, CDR2 SVGAGI (reference sequence). The CDR3 is 19 amino acids. V was clipped by 5 bases and J by 4 bases; unmatched bases: 17. CDR3 in DNA: TGTGCCAGCAGTCTGAATGGACCGGGACAGGGTATAGGCACCGGGGAGCTGTTTTTT. This codes for CASSLNGPGQGIGTGELFF.

This rearrangement joins TRBV6-5 to TRBJ1-1; no reliable D call. Trimming stripped 7 bases from V and 4 bases from J, with 16 bases between. This CDR3 has 14 amino acids. Germline CDR1 MNHEY, CDR2 SVGAGI. The CDR3 protein is CASTPAERGTEAFF. The CDR3 nucleotides read TGTGCCAGCACCCCGGCAGAACGGGGCACTGAAGCTTTCTTT.

This chain connects TRBV4-1 to TRBJ1-5; perhaps TRBD1 as D (5 bases). The CDR3 totals 16 residues. The germline V and J ends were trimmed by 1 base and 7 bases, with 17 bases remaining between them. CDR1 and CDR2 from the germline V gene are MGHRA and YSYEKL. The CDR3 region is CASSQARQSRGQPQHF. The CDR3 coding sequence is TGCGCCAGCAGCCAAGCCCGACAGAGTAGGGGACAGCCCCAGCATTTT.

CDR3 bases: TGTGCCAGCGCCCGGACAGCTGACACTGAAGCTTTCTTT. This translates into CASARTADTEAFF. The gene calls are TRBV6-5 and TRBJ1-1; maybe TRBD1 (6 bases). The V gene's germline CDR1 is MNHEY and CDR2 SVGAGI. The CDR3 totals 13 residues. V was shortened by 8 bases and J by 3 bases, with 13 bases between the two germline ends.

The chain's CDR3 is CASSVEGRSIQPQHF. CDR3 coding DNA: TGTGCCAGCAGCGTAGAAGGGAGGTCGATCCAGCCCCAGCATTTT. This chain connects TRBV9 to TRBJ1-5; D remains unclear. The CDR3 loop spans 15 amino acids. Trimming removed 0 bases at V and 7 bases at J, with 14 bases between. Germline CDR1 SGDLS, CDR2 YYNGEE. The complete variable domain, with remaining parts taken from reference TRBV9 and TRBJ1-5, reads DSGVTQTPKHLITATGQRVTLRCSPRSGDLSVYWYQQSLDQGLQFLIQYYNGEERAKGNILERFSAQQFPDLHSELNLSSLELGDSALYFCASSVEGRSIQPQHFGDGTRLSIL.

CDR3 DNA sequence: TGTGCCAGCAGCGCATCCCTTAGGCGGGGGGGCAACTACAATGAGCAGTTCTTC. Translated, it gives CASSASLRRGGNYNEQFF. This chain links TRBV9 with TRBJ2-1, with TRBD2 matching 9 bases. Germline-derived CDR1 and CDR2 are SGDLS and YYNGEE. CDR3 length: 18 amino acids. V lost 3 bases and J lost 3; bases outside the gene matches: 13. The entire variable domain, with the rest obtained from reference TRBV9 and TRBJ2-1, is as follows: DSGVTQTPKHLITATGQRVTLRCSPRSGDLSVYWYQQSLDQGLQFLIQYYNGEERAKGNILERFSAQQFPDLHSELNLSSLELGDSALYFCASSASLRRGGNYNEQFFGPGTRLTVL.

The chain has TRBV18 and TRBJ2-3, with 10 bases matching TRBD2. Losses at the gene ends were 3 bases for V and 14 bases for J; bases not matched to a gene: 11. The CDR3 runs 14 residues. The germline gives CDR1 KGHSH, CDR2 LQKENI. In DNA form, the CDR3 reads TGTGCCAGCTCACCGGGACTAGCGCCCGAATCACCGTATTTT. Translation gives CASSPGLAPESPYF.

The CDR3 loop is CASRIPQGGGELFF. For the CDR3, the DNA is TGTGCCAGCCGAATACCGCAGGGGGGCGGGGAGCTGTTTTTT. The V call is TRBV6-5, the J call TRBJ2-2; the D gene is possibly TRBD1 (7 bases). With 8 bases removed from V and 7 bases from J, the gap between germline ends came to 17 bases. This CDR3 has 14 amino acids. The germline gives CDR1 MNHEY, CDR2 SVGAGI.

This rearrangement joins TRBV9 to TRBJ1-2; D is perhaps TRBD1 (6 bases). The germline CDR1 and CDR2 sequences are SGDLS and YYNGEE. The CDR3 is made up of 14 amino acids. Trimming removed 3 bases from V and 7 bases from J, with 16 bases in between. Written as DNA, the CDR3 is TGTGCCAGCAGCGCAACCGACAGGTCGGGTGGCTACACCTTC. This encodes CASSATDRSGGYTF.

The chain links TRBV7-2 to TRBJ2-5; D perhaps matches TRBD1 (5 bases). The CDR3 runs 14 residues. In germline, CDR1 is SGHTA, CDR2 FQGNSA. Deletions cut 3 bases from V and 4 bases from J, with 12 bases between. CDR3: CASSFTRARETQYF. The CDR3 DNA is TGTGCCAGCAGCTTTACCAGGGCGCGAGAGACCCAGTACTTC.

This clone was picked up one time. The V call is TRBV24-1, the J call TRBJ1-2, with 7 bases that match TRBD1. Germline values: CDR1 KGHDR, CDR2 SFDVKD. Trimming cost V 4 bases and J 7 bases; bases outside gene matches: 5. There are 13 residues in the CDR3. The CDR3 DNA reads TGTGCCACCAGTGAGACAGGGTACGGTGGCTACACCTTC. This encodes CATSETGYGGYTF.

The J gene is TRBJ2-7, the V gene TRBV3-1 (or the pseudogene TRBV3-2); perhaps TRBD1 as D (5 bases). CDR3 length: 12 residues. Between the trimmed V and J ends, which lost 1 base and 4 bases, there was a span of 5 bases. Per the germline V gene, CDR1 is LGHDT and CDR2 is YNNKEL (reference sequence). CDR3 in DNA: TGTGCCAGCAGCCAAGGACAGTACGAGCAGTACTTC. This encodes CASSQGQYEQYF.

The rearrangement uses TRBV29-1 and TRBJ2-1; 7 bases align to TRBD1. V lost 5 bases to trimming and J lost 4 bases; unmatched junction nucleotides: 11. This CDR3 is 15 amino acids long. The germline gives CDR1 SQVTM, CDR2 ANQGSEA. The DNA of the CDR3 is TGCAGCGTTTCGAGTCCGGGACAGCGATACAATGAGCAGTTCTTC. This encodes CSVSSPGQRYNEQFF.

The V gene is TRBV3-1 (or the pseudogene TRBV3-2), the J gene TRBJ1-2, with TRBD1 matching over 8 bases. With 2 bases clipped from V and 8 bases from J, the junction kept 13 bases outside the gene matches. The CDR3 totals 16 residues. The germline V gene has CDR1 LGHDT and CDR2 YNNKEL (reference sequence). The CDR3 region is CASSQQRQGRYQGYTF. CDR3 nucleotides: TGTGCCAGCAGCCAACAAAGACAGGGGCGGTATCAGGGCTACACCTTC.

This clone was detected only a few times. The chain links TRBV11-2 to TRBJ2-1, with 9 bases lining up with TRBD1. This CDR3 comprises 15 residues. The junction had 8 bases not matched to a gene; V was cut back by 6 bases and J by 5 bases. CDR1 SGHAT and CDR2 FQNNGV come from the germline V gene. The CDR3, as DNA: TGTGCCAGCAGACAGAGGACAGGGGTCAACAATGAGCAGTTCTTC. As protein: CASRQRTGVNNEQFF.

The rearrangement links TRBV3-1 (or the pseudogene TRBV3-2) to TRBJ1-1; D remains unclear. The ends were cut back, 6 bases at V and 4 bases at J, with 15 bases in the middle. From germline, CDR1 is LGHDT and CDR2 YNNKEL (reference sequence). This CDR3 is built from 14 residues. The CDR3 region has the DNA TGTGCCAGCAGAAATTGGGAGGCCGGCACTGAAGCTTTCTTT. Residues: CASRNWEAGTEAFF.

This chain uses TRBV9 with TRBJ1-1; 12 bases are a match to TRBD1. This CDR3 region has 14 residues. The trim removed 3 bases at V and 10 bases at J, leaving 7 bases unmatched. CDR1 and CDR2 from the germline V gene are SGDLS and YYNGEE. The CDR3 DNA follows: TGTGCCAGCAGCGCCCTGGGACAGGGGGCTGGAGCTTTCTTT. Protein sequence: CASSALGQGAGAFF.

V and J are TRBV10-1 and TRBJ2-3; 12 nucleotides line up with TRBD2. The CDR3 has 15 amino acids. The V gene end was trimmed by 5 bases and the J gene end by 1 base; junction bases not matched to a gene: 1. CDR1 WNHNN and CDR2 SYGVQD come from the germline V gene (reference sequence). The CDR3 DNA is TGCGCCAGCAGTTCTAGCGGGGGGGGCACAGATACGCAGTATTTT. Protein: CASSSSGGGTDTQYF.

The chain links TRBV27 to TRBJ1-1, with a weak D call TRBD1 (6 bases). Germline V gene data show CDR1 as MNHEY and CDR2 as SMNVEV (reference sequence). V lost 0 bases and J 2 bases, leaving 10 bases between the germline ends. CDR3 length: 15 amino acids. The CDR3 DNA follows: TGTGCCAGCAGTTTATCGGGGACACCTAACACTGAAGCTTTCTTT. It is translated as CASSLSGTPNTEAFF.

This clone was counted between two and nine times. The V and J genes are TRBV2 and TRBJ1-5, with D unclear. The CDR3 is 16 amino acids. In germline, CDR1 is SNHLY, CDR2 FYNNEI. V was pared by 4 bases and J by 1 base, with 14 bases between. Here the CDR3 DNA reads TGTGCCAGCAGTGTTATCGGGAAGTGGAGCAATCAGCCCCAGCATTTT. It specifies CASSVIGKWSNQPQHF.